The 18 T cell receptor beta chains in this list originate from one sample, sequenced in a study of blood T cell repertoires in COVID-19. Repertoires were generated with immunoSEQ multiplex PCR, while TCRdb's copy carries only in-frame clones and drops some. Of 150,000 to 200,000 clones detected, less than 90% appear once; the ten largest clones hold about 4.4%. The sequencing input was PBMCs or T cells enriched from blood (not recorded which). The receptors here all came from a woman in her fifties or sixties who had recovered from COVID-19.

The chain is built from TRBV7-8 and TRBJ2-1, with TRBD2 identical over 8 bases. The V gene end was trimmed by 1 base and the J gene end by 9 bases; junction bases not matched to a gene: 8. Germline V gene sequence: CDR1 SGHVS, CDR2 FQNEAQ. The CDR3 consists of 15 residues. The CDR3 sequence is CASSLGLALDGEQFF. The CDR3 coding sequence is TGTGCCAGCAGCTTAGGACTAGCGCTAGACGGTGAGCAGTTCTTC.

The V gene is TRBV11-3, the J gene TRBJ1-3; perhaps TRBD1 as D (5 bases). Between the trimmed V and J ends, which lost 8 bases and 1 base, there was a span of 12 bases. Germline loops: CDR1 SGHNT, CDR2 YENEEA. The CDR3 has 14 amino acids. The CDR3 DNA reads TGTGCCAGCGGCCCCGGGACTTCTGGAAACACCATATATTTT. It codes for CASGPGTSGNTIYF.

V gene TRBV19 combines with J gene TRBJ2-2; D unclear. Germline loops: CDR1 LNHDA, CDR2 SQIVND (reference sequence). V lost 4 bases, J lost 7 bases, and 16 bases lay in between. The CDR3 is made up of 15 amino acids. The CDR3: CASSTSAPRNGELFF. The CDR3 DNA reads as TGTGCCAGTAGTACTTCTGCCCCGAGGAACGGGGAGCTGTTTTTT.

V is TRBV7-9 and J is TRBJ2-3, with a possible D match to TRBD1 (6 bases). The CDR3 totals 18 residues. V was cut by 3 bases and J by 2 bases, with 21 bases left in between. Germline CDR1 and CDR2: SEHNR and FQNEAQ (reference sequence). CDR3 sequence reads: CASSLGEPGQSFTDTQYF. CDR3 in DNA: TGTGCCAGCAGCTTGGGTGAACCGGGACAATCTTTCACAGATACGCAGTATTTT.

V usage is TRBV9 and J usage is TRBJ2-1; 10 positions agree with TRBD2. The CDR3 runs to 13 residues. Germline CDR1 is SGDLS and CDR2 is YYNGEE. Losses at the gene ends were 3 bases for V and 10 bases for J; bases not matched to a gene: 4. CDR3 coding DNA: TGTGCCAGCAGCGCCCAGACTAGCGGGGAGCAGTTCTTC. Protein: CASSAQTSGEQFF.

This chain links TRBV6-6 with TRBJ2-3; 7 nucleotides align to TRBD1. CDR3 length equals 12 residues. From germline, CDR1 is MNHNY and CDR2 SVGAGI (reference sequence). Germline trimming cut 7 bases from V and 9 bases from J; bases unmatched to any gene: 7. The CDR3 spells CASNRQGGTQYF. CDR3 sequence (DNA): TGTGCCAGCAACCGACAGGGTGGAACGCAGTATTTT.

This clone came up many times. The rearrangement joins TRBV27 to TRBJ2-7; TRBD1 might be the D (5 bases). Trimming removed 2 bases at V and 3 bases at J, with 8 bases between. This CDR3 region has 13 residues. CDR1 MNHEY and CDR2 SMNVEV come from the germline V gene (reference sequence). The CDR3 coding sequence is TGTGCCAGCAGTTTAAAGGGGTACTACGAGCAGTACGTC. It specifies CASSLKGYYEQYV.

J is TRBJ1-4 and V is TRBV28; perhaps TRBD1 as D (5 bases). This CDR3 has 12 amino acids. Germline V gives CDR1 MDHEN, CDR2 SYDVKM. Trimming removed 7 bases from V and 13 bases from J, with 16 bases in between. The CDR3 nucleotides are TGTGCCAGCACGCGTGAGGGGAGGGGACTGTTTTTT. This gives the protein CASTREGRGLFF.

The CDR3 sequence: CAWKAWASTDTQYF. CDR3 DNA sequence: TGTGCCTGGAAGGCCTGGGCTAGCACAGATACGCAGTATTTT. The genes are TRBV30 and TRBJ2-3; D call uncertain. The CDR3 is made up of 14 amino acids. The V and J ends lost 4 bases and 0 bases respectively, with 11 bases between them. Germline loops: CDR1 GTSNPN, CDR2 SVGIG (reference sequence). The full variable domain, with the rest looked up from reference TRBV30 and TRBJ2-3, is SQTIHQWPATLVQPVGSPLSLECTVEGTSNPNLYWYRQAAGRGLQLLFYSVGIGQISSEVPQNLSASRPQDRQFILSSKKLLLSDSGFYLCAWKAWASTDTQYFGPGTRLTVL.

The rearrangement joins TRBV6-5 to TRBJ1-6, with TRBD1 as a possible D gene (6 bases). The V end was cut by 6 bases, the J end by 6 bases, with 12 bases between. The CDR3 is made up of 14 amino acids. The germline V gene encodes CDR1 MNHEY and CDR2 SVGAGI. For the CDR3, the DNA is TGTGCCAGCAGCCAGGGGTTGGGTAATTCACCCCTCCACTTT. This gives the protein CASSQGLGNSPLHF.

This clone occurred once. The V gene is TRBV11-2, the J gene TRBJ2-3; D unclear. This CDR3 comprises 17 residues. V lost 1 base and J 3 bases, leaving 17 bases between the germline ends. Per the germline V gene, CDR1 is SGHAT and CDR2 is FQNNGV. The CDR3 nucleotides read TGTGCCAGCAGCTTAGGGGTCCGGGTGGATATTACAGATACGCAGTATTTT. Protein product: CASSLGVRVDITDTQYF.

The V gene is TRBV14, the J gene TRBJ2-3; D unresolved. Trimming removed 3 bases at V and 1 base at J, with 5 bases between. From germline, CDR1 is SGHDN and CDR2 FVKESK. The CDR3 contains 13 residues. The CDR3 coding sequence is TGTGCCAGCAGCCAGAGGCGCACAGATACGCAGTATTTT. The encoded protein is CASSQRRTDTQYF. The variable domain in full, with the rest retrieved from reference TRBV14 and TRBJ2-3, is EAGVTQFPSHSVIEKGQTVTLRCDPISGHDNLYWYRRVMGKEIKFLLHFVKESKQDESGMPNNRFLAERTGGTYSTLKVQPAELEDSGVYFCASSQRRTDTQYFGPGTRLTVL.

This clone was observed a few times. The chain combines TRBV28 with TRBJ1-5; TRBD1 is a possible D gene (6 bases). V was pared by 10 bases and J by 5 bases, with 18 bases between. Germline CDR1 MDHEN, CDR2 SYDVKM. This CDR3 comprises 14 residues. CDR3 nucleotide sequence: TGTGCCACTAAGCAGGGGTTTGACTATCAGCCCCAGCATTTT. Translated: CATKQGFDYQPQHF.

This chain connects TRBV19 to TRBJ2-7; 9 bases match TRBD1. V dropped 5 bases and J dropped 6; count of bases not matched to a gene: 5. The V gene's germline CDR1 is LNHDA and CDR2 SQIVND (reference sequence). The CDR3 spans 13 residues. The CDR3 spells CASSLGQGAEQYV. The DNA of the CDR3 is TGTGCCAGTAGTCTGGGACAGGGAGCCGAGCAGTACGTC.

This clone came up a few times. Other nucleotide sequences from this sample produce the same CDR3. Here the CDR3 reads CSVVRGYYGYTF. The DNA for the CDR3 is TGCAGCGTTGTCAGGGGCTACTATGGCTACACCTTC. This sequence joins TRBV29-1 and TRBJ1-2; maybe TRBD1 (6 bases). This CDR3 is 12 amino acids long. Germline-derived CDR1 and CDR2 are SQVTM and ANQGSEA. V gave up 4 bases and J gave up 3 bases, with 9 bases separating them.

V usage is TRBV11-2 and J usage is TRBJ2-7; D ambiguous. The CDR3 totals 12 residues. Germline V gives CDR1 SGHAT, CDR2 FQNNGV. Between the trimmed V and J ends, which lost 4 bases and 0 bases, there was a span of 4 bases. CDR3 region: CASSSGSYEQYV. CDR3 nucleotides: TGTGCCAGCAGCTCCGGCTCCTACGAGCAGTACGTC.

The table lists this clone with a few counts. The chain combines TRBV28 with TRBJ1-2; TRBD1 aligns across 9 bases. V dropped 5 bases and J dropped 7; count of bases not matched to a gene: 11. In germline, CDR1 is MDHEN, CDR2 SYDVKM. The CDR3 is 15 residues long. The CDR3 reads CASSRPGQGDRGYTF. CDR3 bases: TGTGCCAGCAGTCGCCCGGGACAGGGAGACCGTGGCTACACCTTC.

The DNA of the CDR3 is TGTGCCTGGAGCCCCATTAGCTCCTATAATTCACCCCTCCACTTT. This sequence encodes CAWSPISSYNSPLHF. The chain uses TRBV30 and TRBJ1-6; D not certain. The CDR3 totals 15 residues. CDR1 and CDR2 from the germline V gene are GTSNPN and SVGIG (reference sequence). Trimming left V 3 bases short and J 0 bases short, with 9 bases between.